What follows are 32 T cell receptor beta chains derived from one specimen sequenced in a study of OX40 agonist ivuxolimab in advanced cancers. Measured with immunoSEQ multiplex PCR; TCRdb has only the in-frame clones, and not every one. The sample lists 65,000 or so clones; approximately 92% were seen once. The starting material was CD4+ or CD8+ T cells sorted from blood, obtained in a trial of the OX40 agonist ivuxolimab. These receptors came from an adult with an advanced solid tumor such as melanoma, head and neck, liver or kidney cancer.

The chain recombines TRBV27 with TRBJ2-7; 8 bases map to TRBD1. In germline, CDR1 is MNHEY, CDR2 SMNVEV (reference sequence). Trimming took 6 bases from V and 4 from J; bases not matched to a gene: 8. The CDR3 length is 14 residues. In nucleotides, the CDR3 is TGTGCCAGCAGGCCCGGGACAGGAGGTTACGAGCAGTACTTC. Translated, it gives CASRPGTGGYEQYF.

J is TRBJ2-1 and V is TRBV19; 8 bases line up with TRBD2. CDR1 LNHDA and CDR2 SQIVND come from the germline V gene (reference sequence). The CDR3 totals 15 residues. The trim removed 2 bases at V and 8 bases at J, leaving 8 bases unmatched. CDR3 nucleotides: TGTGCCAGTAGTATACAACTAGCGGTCGCCGATGAGCAGTTCTTC. Translated: CASSIQLAVADEQFF.

The chain joins TRBV15 to TRBJ1-5; TRBD1 matches 9 bases. CDR3 length equals 15 residues. After removal of 4 bases from V and 1 base from J, the junction contained 2 bases not matched to a gene. Germline V gene sequence: CDR1 LNHNV, CDR2 YYDKDF (reference sequence). CDR3 bases: TGTGCCACCAGCAAGGACAGGGGCAGCAATCAGCCCCAGCATTTT. Amino acid sequence: CATSKDRGSNQPQHF.

The V call is TRBV5-1, the J call TRBJ2-3, with D possibly matching TRBD2 (5 bases). Germline loops: CDR1 SGHRS, CDR2 YFSETQ. The ends were cut back, 7 bases at V and 4 bases at J, with 10 bases in the middle. The CDR3 has 12 residues. The CDR3 bases are TGCGCCAGCCGGGGAAGGGCAGATACGCAGTATTTT. Residues: CASRGRADTQYF.

The chain links TRBV9 to TRBJ2-1, with D possibly being TRBD2 (5 bases). Trimming removed 5 bases from V and 7 bases from J, with 10 bases in between. CDR3 size: 12 residues. Per germline, CDR1 SGDLS and CDR2 YYNGEE. The CDR3 coding sequence is TGTGCCAGCAGTCCTGGACTGAATGAGCAGTTCTTC. This codes for CASSPGLNEQFF.

The V gene is TRBV19, the J gene TRBJ2-1; perhaps D is TRBD1 or TRBD2 (5 bases each). Germline V gene lookup returns CDR1 LNHDA and CDR2 SQIVND (reference sequence). Trimming shortened V by 3 bases and J by 11 bases, and 8 bases separated the two germline ends. The CDR3 is 11 amino acids. The CDR3 coding sequence is TGTGCCAGTAGTATGGGGGATAAGCAGTTCTTC. Its protein product is CASSMGDKQFF.

The chain links TRBV11-2 to TRBJ1-3; no definite D call. Germline CDR1 SGHAT, CDR2 FQNNGV. Trimming stripped 6 bases from V and 2 bases from J, with 11 bases between. This CDR3 has 14 residues. For the CDR3, the DNA is TGTGCCAGCAGGCCCGAAGGCGCTGGAAACACCATATATTTT. This gives the protein CASRPEGAGNTIYF.

In its sample, this clone ranks as medium-sized. The chain has TRBV29-1 and TRBJ2-7, with TRBD1 matching over 7 bases. Unmatched junction bases numbered 4, after V lost 2 bases and J lost 3 bases. This CDR3 is 13 amino acids long. Germline V gives CDR1 SQVTM, CDR2 ANQGSEA. CDR3 sequence (DNA): TGCAGCGTTGAAACAGGGGTTGACTACGAGCAGTACTTC. Translating it yields CSVETGVDYEQYF.

The chain is built from TRBV2 and TRBJ2-7, with D possibly TRBD1 on 6 matching bases. Trimming stripped 6 bases from V and 2 bases from J, with 17 bases between. Per the germline V gene, CDR1 is SNHLY and CDR2 is FYNNEI. The CDR3 extends over 15 amino acids. The CDR3 bases are TGTGCCAGCAGCGACGCCCGGGACACTACCTACGAGCAGTACTTC. This encodes CASSDARDTTYEQYF.

The V call is TRBV5-1, the J call TRBJ2-7; perhaps TRBD1 as D (5 bases). Germline CDR1 reads SGHRS; CDR2 reads YFSETQ. Trimming took 5 bases from V and 0 from J, leaving 9 bases between them. The CDR3 length is 13 residues. The CDR3: CASSAGYSYEQYF. CDR3 bases: TGCGCCAGCAGTGCAGGGTACTCCTACGAGCAGTACTTC. The variable domain in full, completed from reference TRBV5-1 and TRBJ2-7, reads KAGVTQTPRYLIKTRGQQVTLSCSPISGHRSVSWYQQTPGQGLQFLFEYFSETQRNKGNFPGRFSGRQFSNSRSEMNVSTLELGDSALYLCASSAGYSYEQYFGPGTRLTVT.

The chain has TRBV7-9 and TRBJ1-2; possible D gene TRBD1, 5 bases. This CDR3 contains 13 residues. Looked up from germline, CDR1 is SEHNR and CDR2 is FQNEAQ (reference sequence). V lost 3 bases and J lost 3, with 8 bases in between. This CDR3 reads CASSFGAYYGYTF. In nucleotides, the CDR3 is TGTGCCAGCAGCTTCGGGGCTTACTATGGCTACACCTTC.

The V and J genes are TRBV29-1 and TRBJ2-7, with 11 bases that match TRBD2. Germline trimming cut 7 bases from V and 4 bases from J; bases unmatched to any gene: 9. The CDR3 consists of 14 residues. Per germline, CDR1 SQVTM and CDR2 ANQGSEA. This CDR3 reads CSGTGTSGEYEQYF. The CDR3 DNA reads as TGCAGCGGGACCGGGACTAGCGGAGAATACGAGCAGTACTTC.

This clone qualifies as medium-sized. The rearrangement uses TRBV18 and TRBJ2-1, with D perhaps matching TRBD2 (6 bases). Trimming shortened V by 2 bases and J by 3 bases, and 11 bases separated the two germline ends. The CDR3 has 15 amino acids. Germline V gene lookup returns CDR1 KGHSH and CDR2 LQKENI. The CDR3 sequence is CASSPVADIYNEQFF. The DNA of the CDR3 is TGTGCCAGCTCACCAGTAGCGGATATCTACAATGAGCAGTTCTTC. Full variable domain (outside the CDR3, taken from reference TRBV18 and TRBJ2-1): NAGVMQNPRHLVRRRGQEARLRCSPMKGHSHVYWYRQLPEEGLKFMVYLQKENIIDESGMPKERFSAEFPKEGPSILRIQQVVRGDSAAYFCASSPVADIYNEQFFGPGTRLTVL.

The chain links TRBV9 to TRBJ1-3; 9 nucleotides align to TRBD1. Germline CDR1 reads SGDLS; CDR2 reads YYNGEE. Trimming at V came to 3 bases and at J to 0 bases, leaving 13 bases not matched to a gene. This CDR3 has 19 amino acids. The CDR3 coding sequence is TGTGCCAGCAGCGGATCACGGGACAGGGCGTCTAGCTCTGGAAACACCATATATTTT. It translates to CASSGSRDRASSSGNTIYF. Full variable domain (rest looked up from reference TRBV9 and TRBJ1-3): DSGVTQTPKHLITATGQRVTLRCSPRSGDLSVYWYQQSLDQGLQFLIQYYNGEERAKGNILERFSAQQFPDLHSELNLSSLELGDSALYFCASSGSRDRASSSGNTIYFGEGSWLTVV.

This sequence joins TRBV27 and TRBJ2-3; possible D gene TRBD2, 7 bases. In germline, CDR1 is MNHEY, CDR2 SMNVEV (reference sequence). Trimming removed 7 bases from V and 0 bases from J, with 14 bases in between. This CDR3 has 15 residues. In DNA form, the CDR3 reads TGTGCCAGCACCCCCGGGGGGCCTAGCACAGATACGCAGTATTTT. It yields the protein CASTPGGPSTDTQYF.

This chain uses TRBV27 with TRBJ2-7, with 9 bases matching TRBD2. The trim removed 6 bases at V and 3 bases at J, leaving 6 bases unmatched. Germline V gene lookup returns CDR1 MNHEY and CDR2 SMNVEV (reference sequence). The CDR3 extends over 14 amino acids. CDR3 in DNA: TGTGCCAGCAGACGCCCTAGCGGGAACTACGAGCAGTACTTC. It specifies CASRRPSGNYEQYF.

V usage is TRBV5-1 and J usage is TRBJ1-2, with TRBD1 matching 7 bases. The J segment lost 0 bases and the V segment lost 10 bases, leaving 6 bases of the junction unmatched. CDR1 is SGHRS, CDR2 YFSETQ, per germline. This CDR3 contains 13 residues. CDR3: CAGLGTANYGYTF. DNA for the CDR3: TGCGCCGGATTAGGGACAGCTAACTATGGCTACACCTTC.

This chain connects TRBV4-1 to TRBJ2-7, with a tentative D call TRBD2 (7 bases). V was cut by 4 bases and J by 3 bases, with 13 bases left in between. Germline CDR1 is MGHRA and CDR2 is YSYEKL. CDR3 length: 14 residues. The CDR3 sequence: CASSLGGGGYEQYF. The CDR3 DNA reads TGCGCCAGCAGCCTTGGGGGAGGGGGCTACGAGCAGTACTTC.

V and J are TRBV5-1 and TRBJ1-1, with 8 bases that match TRBD1. This CDR3 spans 18 amino acids. Losses at the gene ends were 0 bases for V and 3 bases for J; bases not matched to a gene: 13. Per germline, CDR1 SGHRS and CDR2 YFSETQ. Here the CDR3 DNA reads TGCGCCAGCAGCTTGGGGTTCGGGTCAGGGGGCATCGACACTGAAGCTTTCTTT. It yields the protein CASSLGFGSGGIDTEAFF.

The genes are TRBV5-6 and TRBJ2-3; tentative D call: TRBD1 (5 bases). The CDR3 consists of 11 residues. Between the trimmed V and J ends, which lost 6 bases and 6 bases, there was a span of 8 bases. Germline CDR1 reads SGHDT; CDR2 reads YYEEEE. The CDR3 sequence: CASTNRDTQYF. The DNA of the CDR3 is TGTGCCAGCACCAACAGGGATACGCAGTATTTT.

The chain recombines TRBV27 with TRBJ2-7; no firm D call. Germline loops: CDR1 MNHEY, CDR2 SMNVEV (reference sequence). V was clipped by 6 bases and J by 4 bases, with 13 bases between them. The CDR3 has 13 residues. CDR3 in amino acids: CASSRIQTYEQYF. In DNA, the CDR3 is TGTGCCAGCAGCCGGATCCAGACTTACGAGCAGTACTTC.

J is TRBJ2-7 and V is TRBV5-1; D is unresolved. V dropped 3 bases and J dropped 5 bases, with 9 bases sitting between them. CDR1 is SGHRS and CDR2 is YFSETQ in the germline V gene. CDR3 length: 12 residues. CDR3 in amino acids: CASSWNSNEQYF. CDR3 DNA: TGCGCCAGCAGCTGGAATAGCAACGAGCAGTACTTC.

The chain carries TRBV27 and TRBJ2-3; no clear D. This CDR3 comprises 18 residues. V was shortened by 7 bases and J by 7 bases, with 30 bases between the two germline ends. The germline CDR1 and CDR2 sequences are MNHEY and SMNVEV (reference sequence). The CDR3 protein is CASIPRAAGTNFGNTQYF. CDR3 bases: TGTGCCAGCATACCCCGGGCGGCCGGAACTAACTTCGGAAATACGCAGTATTTT.

The CDR3, as DNA: TGTGCCAGCGCGCGGAGGGGAGGTTATTCACCCCTCCACTTT. The encoded protein is CASARRGGYSPLHF. V and J are TRBV6-5 and TRBJ1-6, with D possibly TRBD1 on 5 matching bases. CDR1 and CDR2 (germline): MNHEY, SVGAGI. The CDR3 is 14 residues long. Trimming shortened V by 8 bases and J by 8 bases, and 16 bases separated the two germline ends.

The V call is TRBV29-1, the J call TRBJ1-2; the D is unclear. This CDR3 is 11 amino acids long. Between the trimmed V and J ends, which lost 0 bases and 6 bases, there was a span of 5 bases. Germline V gives CDR1 SQVTM, CDR2 ANQGSEA. The CDR3 loop is CSVEDGNGYTF. For the CDR3, the DNA is TGCAGCGTTGAAGATGGGAATGGCTACACCTTC.

The J gene is TRBJ2-7, the V gene TRBV19; D might be TRBD1 (6 bases). CDR3 length equals 14 residues. Trimming cost V 3 bases and J 4 bases, with 13 bases left between them. Germline-derived CDR1 and CDR2 are LNHDA and SQIVND (reference sequence). The CDR3 loop reads CASSIGGHAYEQYF. The CDR3 nucleotides are TGTGCCAGTAGTATTGGGGGACACGCGTACGAGCAGTACTTC.

This sequence joins TRBV19 and TRBJ1-5; 9 bases fit TRBD1. Germline-derived CDR1 and CDR2 are LNHDA and SQIVND (reference sequence). The CDR3 is 15 residues long. V shed 8 bases and J 0 bases; nucleotides not matched to a gene: 5. The CDR3 protein is CASGWTGDSNQPQHF. CDR3 DNA: TGTGCCAGTGGCTGGACAGGGGATAGCAATCAGCCCCAGCATTTT.

This rearrangement joins TRBV6-6 to TRBJ2-7; 9 bases are shared with TRBD2. The CDR3 runs to 16 residues. The germline V gene has CDR1 MNHNY and CDR2 SVGAGI (reference sequence). V shed 2 bases and J 0 bases; nucleotides not matched to a gene: 5. CDR3 sequence (DNA): TGTGCCAGCAGTTACGTCGCGGGAGGGAGCTCCTACGAGCAGTACTTC. Translated: CASSYVAGGSSYEQYF.

The rearrangement joins TRBV9 to TRBJ2-2; D gene uncertain. The CDR3 has 18 amino acids. Trimming removed 3 bases from V and 5 bases from J, with 23 bases in between. Germline CDR1 and CDR2: SGDLS and YYNGEE. The CDR3 sequence: CASSGSPGSREVTGELFF. CDR3 in DNA: TGTGCCAGCAGCGGTAGCCCCGGGTCGCGAGAGGTTACCGGGGAGCTGTTTTTT.

The chain links TRBV5-4 to TRBJ2-5; TRBD2 is a possible D gene (6 bases). CDR1 SGHNT and CDR2 YYREEE come from the germline V gene (reference sequence). V was clipped by 1 base and J by 5 bases, with 12 bases between them. This CDR3 has 14 residues. CDR3 protein: CASSLPGGGETQYF. The CDR3 DNA follows: TGTGCCAGCAGCTTGCCCGGGGGTGGGGAGACCCAGTACTTC. The variable domain in full, completed from reference TRBV5-4 and TRBJ2-5, reads ETGVTQSPTHLIKTRGQQVTLRCSSQSGHNTVSWYQQALGQGPQFIFQYYREEENGRGNFPPRFSGLQFPNYSSELNVNALELDDSALYLCASSLPGGGETQYFGPGTRLLVL.

A word on this clone: Other nucleotide sequences in the sample specify the same CDR3. The rearrangement joins TRBV7-6 to TRBJ1-2, with D unclear. CDR3 size: 15 residues. The germline CDR1 and CDR2 sequences are SGHVS and FNYEAQ. V lost 3 bases and J lost 0, with 11 bases in between. The CDR3 reads CASSLSENSNYGYTF. CDR3 in DNA: TGTGCCAGCAGCTTGTCCGAGAACTCTAACTATGGCTACACCTTC.

V usage is TRBV5-1 and J usage is TRBJ2-7; 7 positions agree with TRBD1. This CDR3 comprises 18 residues. J was trimmed by 4 bases and V by 0 bases; bases with no gene match: 16. CDR1 is SGHRS and CDR2 is YFSETQ in the germline V gene. The CDR3 DNA sequence: TGCGCCAGCAGCTTGGTCTGTAGGGGGCGACCTTTTGGTTACGAGCAGTACTTC. Protein: CASSLVCRGRPFGYEQYF.